This TCR beta chain was observed in a study of T cell responses to AZD1222 COVID-19 vaccine. About the study: Whether given at about 4 or about 12 weeks, second doses were pooled.

In the case of this clone: Its antigen remains unidentified.

Study-level results: Of the AZD1222 recipients, only 6 or 7 were seropositive at baseline. Donors were mostly white British, more females; clonal diversity possibly underestimated. Reports indicate that nearly half of spike-specific TCRs are directed at unmutated variant regions.

Assay: immunoSEQ multiplex PCR; the TCRdb copy retains only in-frame clones and omits some. The profile shows roughly 140,000 clones, around nine tenths of them singletons. Sequences were derived from peripheral blood, sampled on day 0 of AZD1222 vaccination. The receptor's source is an adult in good health.

Here the CDR3 reads CASSGTPGHDSEKLFF. In nucleotides, the CDR3 is TGTGCCAGCAGTGGAACCCCGGGACACGATAGTGAAAAACTGTTTTTT. V gene TRBV2 combines with J gene TRBJ1-4, with a possible D match to TRBD1 (6 bases). The germline gives CDR1 SNHLY, CDR2 FYNNEI. The V end was cut by 4 bases, the J end by 7 bases, with 19 bases between. CDR3 length: 16 residues.